A single sample is the source of the 32 T cell receptor beta chains below, sequenced in a study of chemoradiotherapy in HPV16-positive cancers. Sequencing used immunoSEQ multiplex PCR; TCRdb keeps in-frame clones, though not all of them. The sample shows roughly 34,000 clones, 86% of them seen only once. The sequencing here drew on blood, taken from a patient who underwent chemoradiotherapy. The receptors were gathered from a human donor with HPV-associated anogenital cancer.

In this sample, this clone turned up once. The CDR3 region is CASSYEGSTEAFF. The DNA of the CDR3 is TGTGCCAGCAGTTACGAGGGGAGCACTGAAGCTTTCTTT. The chain recombines TRBV6-6 with TRBJ1-1; D is possibly TRBD1 (5 bases). This CDR3 region has 13 residues. Germline V gene lookup returns CDR1 MNHNY and CDR2 SVGAGI (reference sequence). V was cut by 2 bases and J by 4 bases, with 8 bases left in between.

The chain joins TRBV9 to TRBJ2-5, with D uncertain. Trimming cost V 0 bases and J 2 bases, with 8 bases left between them. The CDR3 has 14 residues. Germline assignment: CDR1 SGDLS and CDR2 YYNGEE. The CDR3 reads CASSVGPEQETQYF. Here the CDR3 DNA reads TGTGCCAGCAGCGTAGGCCCCGAACAAGAGACCCAGTACTTC.

This clone was seen once. V usage is TRBV7-2 and J usage is TRBJ2-1; TRBD1 aligns across 9 bases. CDR1 is SGHTA and CDR2 is FQGNSA in the germline V gene. J was trimmed by 9 bases and V by 4 bases; bases with no gene match: 10. CDR3 size: 15 residues. DNA for the CDR3: TGTGCCAGCAGCTCCAGAACAGGGGGCCGGGTTGAGCAGTTCTTC. Its translation: CASSSRTGGRVEQFF.

About this clone: The junction shows a germline mismatch at one end, possibly a read error. This chain uses TRBV10-1 with TRBJ2-1; 7 bases fit TRBD2. There are 9 residues in the CDR3. Germline CDR1 reads WNHNN; CDR2 reads SYGVQD (reference sequence). The CDR3: CASWEGAVF. CDR3 DNA: TGCGCCAGCTGGGAGGGAGCGGTCTTC.

The chain uses TRBV4-2 and TRBJ1-1; D gene uncertain. Trimming shortened V by 4 bases and J by 4 bases, and 19 bases separated the two germline ends. This CDR3 contains 16 residues. The germline CDR1 and CDR2 sequences are LGHNA and YNFKEQ. Written as DNA, the CDR3 is TGTGCCAGCAGCCGAGATTACCAAAATAGCGGCACTGAAGCTTTCTTT. It specifies CASSRDYQNSGTEAFF.

CDR3 amino acids: CSQKATDTQYF. In DNA, the CDR3 is TGCAGTCAGAAAGCCACAGATACGCAGTATTTT. This sequence joins TRBV29-1 and TRBJ2-3; D ambiguous. The germline gives CDR1 SQVTM, CDR2 ANQGSEA. The CDR3 has 11 amino acids.

V is TRBV18 and J is TRBJ1-2; 9 bases align to TRBD1. V lost 3 bases and J lost 2; bases outside the gene matches: 1. CDR1 and CDR2 (germline): KGHSH, LQKENI. There are 14 residues in the CDR3. CDR3 sequence: CASSPGTGNYGYTF. The CDR3 DNA sequence: TGTGCCAGCTCACCGGGGACAGGGAACTATGGCTACACCTTC.

This clone was seen just once. The chain links TRBV14 to TRBJ1-6; possibly TRBD1 for D (6 bases). Germline V CDR1 and CDR2: SGHDN, FVKESK. Trimming pared 6 bases from V and 0 bases from J, leaving 9 bases between. The CDR3 is 15 amino acids. For the CDR3, the DNA is TGTGCCAGCAGTACAGGGAGCTCCTATAATTCACCCCTCCACTTT. Its translation is CASSTGSSYNSPLHF.

The chain is built from TRBV2 and TRBJ2-7, with TRBD1 matching over 11 bases. This CDR3 region has 13 residues. CDR1 is SNHLY, CDR2 FYNNEI, per germline. V was pared by 7 bases and J by 6 bases, with 5 bases of the junction left unmatched. CDR3 bases: TGTGCCAGCATGGGGACAGGGGGGGGCGAGCAGTACTTC. It codes for CASMGTGGGEQYF.

This clone turned up a few times. The V gene is TRBV20-1, the J gene TRBJ1-2; D gene uncertain. The germline V and J ends were trimmed by 1 base and 6 bases, with 3 bases remaining between them. This CDR3 comprises 10 residues. Germline V gives CDR1 DFQATT, CDR2 SNEGSKA (reference sequence). The chain's CDR3 is CSARVDGYTF. The CDR3 coding sequence is TGCAGTGCTAGAGTGGATGGCTACACCTTC.

This clone was detected once. The J gene is TRBJ2-1, the V gene TRBV7-9, with 11 bases matching TRBD2. The CDR3 runs to 17 residues. J lost 3 bases, V lost 5 bases, and 9 bases had no gene match. CDR1 is SEHNR and CDR2 is FQNEAQ in the germline V gene (reference sequence). The CDR3 reads CASSGQLAGDFYNEQFF. CDR3 DNA: TGTGCCAGCAGCGGACAACTAGCGGGGGATTTCTACAATGAGCAGTTCTTC.

V is TRBV5-6 and J is TRBJ1-1; D possibly corresponds to TRBD1 (6 bases). The germline V gene has CDR1 SGHDT and CDR2 YYEEEE. The CDR3 is 15 residues long. V lost 4 bases, J lost 3 bases, and 16 bases lay in between. In DNA, the CDR3 is TGTGCCAGCAGCCCGGGGGCGGGAGGAGACACTGAAGCTTTCTTT. The encoded protein is CASSPGAGGDTEAFF.

The CDR3 DNA sequence: TGTGCCAGCAGGGCCAGGGGGTTTCCTCCCTCCGAGCAGTACTTC. Its translation is CASRARGFPPSEQYF. The rearrangement joins TRBV6-5 to TRBJ2-7; 7 bases are shared with TRBD1. Germline V gene sequence: CDR1 MNHEY, CDR2 SVGAGI. Trimming at V came to 6 bases and at J to 6 bases, leaving 14 bases not matched to a gene. The CDR3 spans 15 residues.

CDR3 protein: CASSLGAGTNEKLFF. The CDR3, as DNA: TGTGCCAGCAGCTTAGGGGCGGGCACTAATGAAAAACTGTTTTTT. V is TRBV7-2 and J is TRBJ1-4, with D unresolved. Germline loops: CDR1 SGHTA, CDR2 FQGNSA. The length of the CDR3 is 15 residues. The V end was cut by 1 base, the J end by 2 bases, with 8 bases between.

This chain connects TRBV19 to TRBJ2-3, with 11 bases matching TRBD2. Germline CDR1 LNHDA, CDR2 SQIVND (reference sequence). After removal of 1 base from V and 4 bases from J, the junction contained 7 bases not matched to a gene. The CDR3 is 17 amino acids. The chain's CDR3 is CASSIGSGGAFADTQYF. CDR3 in DNA: TGTGCCAGTAGTATAGGTAGCGGGGGGGCCTTCGCAGATACGCAGTATTTT.

The chain recombines TRBV6-5 with TRBJ1-3; D remains unclear. Germline V gives CDR1 MNHEY, CDR2 SVGAGI. Trimming removed 0 bases at V and 6 bases at J, with 12 bases between. This CDR3 is 15 amino acids long. CDR3 sequence reads: CASSYSSGLVNTIYF. CDR3 bases: TGTGCCAGCAGTTACTCGAGTGGTCTTGTAAACACCATATATTTT.

This clone was detected only once. This CDR3 reads CASSWGQSDYGYTF. The CDR3 DNA sequence: TGTGCCAGCAGCTGGGGACAGTCCGACTATGGCTACACCTTC. The chain links TRBV11-2 to TRBJ1-2, with 7 nucleotides matching TRBD1. This CDR3 contains 14 residues. With V trimmed by 4 bases and J by 3 bases, 5 bases remained unmatched. The V gene's germline CDR1 is SGHAT and CDR2 FQNNGV. Together with reference TRBV11-2 and TRBJ1-2, the CDR3 gives the full variable domain: EAGVAQSPRYKIIEKRQSVAFWCNPISGHATLYWYQQILGQGPKLLIQFQNNGVVDDSQLPKDRFSAERLKGVDSTLKIQPAKLEDSAVYLCASSWGQSDYGYTFGSGTRLTVV.

CDR3 region: CASITQGGEKLFF. In DNA, the CDR3 is TGTGCCAGCATCACTCAGGGGGGGGAAAAACTGTTTTTT. This rearrangement joins TRBV28 to TRBJ1-4; 7 positions agree with TRBD1. The CDR3 length is 13 residues. Germline loops: CDR1 MDHEN, CDR2 SYDVKM. V shed 7 bases and J 8 bases; nucleotides not matched to a gene: 7.

The chain joins TRBV28 to TRBJ2-2; possible D gene TRBD2, 6 bases. Germline V gene lookup returns CDR1 MDHEN and CDR2 SYDVKM. V lost 7 bases and J 1 base, leaving 16 bases between the germline ends. CDR3 length: 16 amino acids. The DNA of the CDR3 is TGTGCCAGCAAACCAGGAGGGATGGGGAACACCGGGGAGCTGTTTTTT. It specifies CASKPGGMGNTGELFF.

This CDR3 is CASSQDGAVNQPQHF. The CDR3 DNA reads as TGTGCCAGCAGCCAAGATGGGGCGGTCAATCAGCCCCAGCATTTT. V is TRBV14 and J is TRBJ1-5, with D perhaps matching TRBD1 (5 bases). Germline CDR1 is SGHDN and CDR2 is FVKESK. V was shortened by 0 bases and J by 3 bases, with 9 bases between the two germline ends. This CDR3 is built from 15 residues.

In the case of this clone: One end of the junction is discordant with germline, which a read error may explain. The chain recombines TRBV2 with TRBJ1-2; 12 bases fit TRBD1. The germline V gene has CDR1 SNHLY and CDR2 FYNNEI. The length of the CDR3 is 12 residues. This CDR3 reads CASSGDRGPLYF. CDR3 DNA sequence: TGTGCCAGCAGTGGGGACAGGGGGCCGCTGTACTTC.

The V call is TRBV7-8, the J call TRBJ2-7; 8 bases match TRBD2. Germline V gives CDR1 SGHVS, CDR2 FQNEAQ. CDR3 length equals 15 residues. The V segment lost 3 bases and the J segment 2 bases; nucleotides outside the gene matches: 6. This chain's CDR3 is CASSFETSVTYEQYF. CDR3 coding DNA: TGTGCCAGCAGCTTCGAGACTAGCGTTACCTACGAGCAGTACTTC.

In its sample, this clone was seen once. V usage is TRBV11-2 and J usage is TRBJ2-3; D tentatively reads TRBD1 or TRBD2 (6 bases each). CDR1 and CDR2 (germline): SGHAT, FQNNGV. The CDR3 contains 15 residues. Deletions cut 5 bases from V and 0 bases from J, with 12 bases between. The CDR3 protein is CASSEIGGSTDTQYF. As DNA, the CDR3 is TGTGCCAGCAGCGAAATCGGGGGCAGCACAGATACGCAGTATTTT. Complete variable domain (other parts from reference TRBV11-2 and TRBJ2-3): EAGVAQSPRYKIIEKRQSVAFWCNPISGHATLYWYQQILGQGPKLLIQFQNNGVVDDSQLPKDRFSAERLKGVDSTLKIQPAKLEDSAVYLCASSEIGGSTDTQYFGPGTRLTVL.

The chain employs TRBV29-1 and TRBJ1-1; 8 nucleotides line up with TRBD1. V gave up 3 bases and J gave up 7 bases; unmatched junction bases: 13. The CDR3 covers 15 residues. Germline CDR1 and CDR2: SQVTM and ANQGSEA. The CDR3 DNA follows: TGCAGCGTTGAGGGCATGACAGGGGTCTGGGGTGAAGCTTTCTTT. Its protein product is CSVEGMTGVWGEAFF.

The chain has TRBV30 and TRBJ2-5, with TRBD1 matching over 7 bases. CDR3 length: 13 residues. The germline V gene encodes CDR1 GTSNPN and CDR2 SVGIG (reference sequence). The ends lost 4 bases at V and 3 bases at J; junction bases unmatched: 5. CDR3 nucleotides: TGTGCCTGGACCCTCGGGACAGAAGAGACCCAGTACTTC. It is translated as CAWTLGTEETQYF.

This clone was recorded a few times. The DNA for the CDR3 is TGTGCCAGCAGCCCCGGAGGAGGGACTCATCCCTATGGCTACACCTTC. Amino acids: CASSPGGGTHPYGYTF. V is TRBV5-6 and J is TRBJ1-2; TRBD1 might be the D (5 bases). V lost 4 bases, J lost 4 bases, and 20 bases lay in between. This CDR3 is 16 amino acids long. Germline-derived CDR1 and CDR2 are SGHDT and YYEEEE. The full variable domain, rest sourced from reference TRBV5-6 and TRBJ1-2, is DAGVTQSPTHLIKTRGQQVTLRCSPKSGHDTVSWYQQALGQGPQFIFQYYEEEERQRGNFPDRFSGHQFPNYSSELNVNALLLGDSALYLCASSPGGGTHPYGYTFGSGTRLTVV.

This chain links TRBV6-6 with TRBJ1-1, with 8 bases fitting TRBD1. The ends lost 5 bases at V and 0 bases at J; junction bases unmatched: 8. The CDR3 loop spans 16 amino acids. CDR1 is MNHNY and CDR2 is SVGAGI in the germline V gene (reference sequence). Here the CDR3 DNA reads TGTGCCAGCAGTCACGGGACAGGTCCCATGAACACTGAAGCTTTCTTT. It encodes CASSHGTGPMNTEAFF.

The chain carries TRBV7-2 and TRBJ2-5; perhaps TRBD2 as D (5 bases). With 5 bases removed from V and 2 bases from J, the gap between germline ends came to 15 bases. Germline assignment: CDR1 SGHTA and CDR2 FQGNSA. CDR3 length: 15 residues. CDR3 residues: CASSPLGRGQETQYF. DNA for the CDR3: TGTGCCAGCAGCCCGTTAGGACGGGGACAAGAGACCCAGTACTTC.

The V and J genes are TRBV7-8 and TRBJ1-5; 8 bases are a match to TRBD1. V dropped 5 bases and J dropped 3; count of bases not matched to a gene: 12. Germline V gene lookup returns CDR1 SGHVS and CDR2 FQNEAQ. This CDR3 region has 17 residues. The DNA for the CDR3 is TGTGCCAGCAGCCAAATCAGACAGGGGTGGTTCAATCAGCCCCAGCATTTT. Encoded protein: CASSQIRQGWFNQPQHF.

The rearrangement uses TRBV9 and TRBJ2-2; maybe TRBD2 (6 bases). Germline-derived CDR1 and CDR2 are SGDLS and YYNGEE. V was shortened by 4 bases and J by 1 base, with 14 bases between the two germline ends. The CDR3 has 16 amino acids. The CDR3 bases are TGTGCCAGCAGCACTGGGGACTCACTGAACACCGGGGAGCTGTTTTTT. This gives the protein CASSTGDSLNTGELFF.

The table lists this clone with a count of one. Other DNA sequences of this sample code for an identical CDR3. The V call is TRBV29-1, the J call TRBJ1-3; maybe TRBD1 (5 bases). Germline V gene data show CDR1 as SQVTM and CDR2 as ANQGSEA. V lost 4 bases to trimming and J lost 4 bases, with 14 bases between them. This CDR3 comprises 14 residues. CDR3 sequence: CSVGISGRGNTIYF. The CDR3 DNA sequence: TGCAGCGTTGGGATCTCGGGACGGGGAAACACCATATATTTT.

The chain is built from TRBV27 and TRBJ2-1, with a weak D call TRBD1 (6 bases). CDR1 and CDR2 from the germline V gene are MNHEY and SMNVEV (reference sequence). Trimming removed 7 bases from V and 3 bases from J, with 13 bases in between. The CDR3 consists of 14 residues. The CDR3: CASTLGGFYNEQFF. The CDR3 nucleotides are TGTGCCAGCACCTTAGGGGGATTCTACAATGAGCAGTTCTTC.